The clone carrying this T cell receptor (beta chain) was recorded a few times. The sample belongs to a study of shared clonotypes between healthy human individuals. In the sorted-subset replicate PCRs, approximately 200 ng DNA, roughly 29,000 T cell genomes, was used. TCRdb's table, derived via immunoSEQ multiplex PCR, lists solely in-frame clones and lacks some. The sample holds 550,000 to 700,000 clones, around three quarters seen once. Looked up from germline, CDR1 is SGHRS and CDR2 is YFSETQ. V lost 4 bases, J lost 4 bases, and 9 bases stayed unmatched. The CDR3 runs 16 residues. The chain is built from TRBV5-1 and TRBJ2-2; TRBD1 matches at 8 bases. The clonotype comes from a woman in her twenties or thirties in good health. Sequenced material: memory CD4+ T cells sorted from blood. The subset: CD45RA-negative fraction. CDR3 protein: CASSGHRGRSTGELFF. The DNA of the CDR3 is TGCGCCAGCAGCGGGCACAGGGGGAGGTCCACCGGGGAGCTGTTTTTT.